Presented here are 4 T cell receptor beta chains from one specimen sequenced in a study of OX40 agonist ivuxolimab in advanced cancers. Some clones are missing from TCRdb's copy, which holds only in-frame ones; the method was immunoSEQ multiplex PCR. The sample yields approximately 12,000 clones, about 78% seen once. The material was CD4+ or CD8+ T cells sorted from blood, obtained in a trial of the OX40 agonist ivuxolimab. The receptors shown here come from an adult with an advanced solid tumor such as melanoma, head and neck, liver or kidney cancer.

In its sample, this clone was seen a few times. This chain connects TRBV6-5 to TRBJ1-5, with TRBD1 as a possible D gene (5 bases). The germline gives CDR1 MNHEY, CDR2 SVGAGI. Trimming cost V 8 bases and J 6 bases, with 14 bases left between them. CDR3 length: 13 residues. CDR3 protein: CASGGGYGQPQHF. In DNA, the CDR3 is TGTGCCAGCGGGGGGGGATACGGTCAGCCCCAGCATTTT.

The chain carries TRBV19 and TRBJ2-1, with unresolved D. Per germline, CDR1 LNHDA and CDR2 SQIVND (reference sequence). The ends were cut back, 8 bases at V and 5 bases at J, with 16 bases in the middle. The CDR3 has 14 amino acids. DNA for the CDR3: TGTGCCAGTCTAAACTATGGTTTAGACAATGAGCAGTTCTTC. This translates into CASLNYGLDNEQFF. Supplemented by reference TRBV19 and TRBJ2-1, the full variable domain reads DGGITQSPKYLFRKEGQNVTLSCEQNLNHDAMYWYRQDPGQGLRLIYYSQIVNDFQKGDIAEGYSVSREKKESFPLTVTSAQKNPTAFYLCASLNYGLDNEQFFGPGTRLTVL.

The chain uses TRBV10-3 and TRBJ2-7, with D hard to call. Germline CDR1 reads ENHRY; CDR2 reads SYGVKD. The ends were cut back, 2 bases at V and 2 bases at J, with 10 bases in the middle. The CDR3 consists of 14 residues. As DNA, the CDR3 is TGTGCCATCAGTGAGGGGCCCACGCCCTACGAGCAGTACTTC. This gives the protein CAISEGPTPYEQYF.

The chain has TRBV28 and TRBJ1-4; 7 bases agree with TRBD1. The CDR3 totals 15 residues. Germline CDR1 MDHEN, CDR2 SYDVKM. Germline trimming cut 5 bases from V and 8 bases from J; bases unmatched to any gene: 11. Here the CDR3 DNA reads TGTGCCAGCAGTCCAATACAGGGGAGGGACGAAAAACTGTTTTTT. Amino acid sequence: CASSPIQGRDEKLFF.